This is a list of T cell receptor beta chains from one sample in a study of T cell changes during pregnancy in multiple sclerosis. TCRdb keeps only in-frame clones here, not all; method: immunoSEQ multiplex PCR. The table records some 85,000 clones, roughly 95% of them present only once. The source material was peripheral blood, sampled in the second trimester of pregnancy. These receptors all stem from a female donor in good health, enrolled as a control in a pregnancy study. The CDR3 runs from the conserved cysteine through the conserved F or W. A D gene is named only where the DNA matches it firmly. Clone size appears in some rows only: once, few, many, or a class for an expanded clone.

d_call: .; clone_size: .; v_call: TRBV13; j_call: TRBJ2-1; cdr3_nt: TGTGCCAGCACCTTATGGGCAGGGCGAAGCGATGAGCAGTTCTTC; cdr3_aa: CASTLWAGRSDEQFF
d_call: .; clone_size: .; v_call: TRBV6-5; j_call: TRBJ1-1; cdr3_nt: TGTGCCAGCAGTTACTCGGCGAACAGGATAAACGAGGTAGCTTTCTTT; cdr3_aa: CASSYSANRINEVAFF
d_call: .; clone_size: .; v_call: TRBV4-3; j_call: TRBJ1-2; cdr3_nt: TGCGCCAGCAGCCAAGGGGGGGGCATCAACTATGGCTACACCTTC; cdr3_aa: CASSQGGGINYGYTF
d_call: TRBD1; clone_size: .; v_call: TRBV4-3; j_call: TRBJ1-2; cdr3_nt: TGCGCCAGCAGCCAAGAATGGGCGACAGGGGGTGAGGTCTATGGCTACACCTTC; cdr3_aa: CASSQEWATGGEVYGYTF
d_call: .; clone_size: .; v_call: TRBV7-9; j_call: TRBJ2-7; cdr3_nt: TGTGCCAGCAGCTTAGGGCATTCCTACGAGCAGTACTTC; cdr3_aa: CASSLGHSYEQYF
d_call: TRBD1; clone_size: .; v_call: TRBV4-1; j_call: TRBJ1-5; cdr3_nt: TGCGCCAGCAGCCAAGGCGGGACAGGGGTCCTAAATCAGCCCCAGCATTTT; cdr3_aa: CASSQGGTGVLNQPQHF
d_call: .; clone_size: .; v_call: TRBV7-3; j_call: TRBJ2-1; cdr3_nt: TGTGCCAGCAGCTTAGGCCCCGGGAACTACAATGAGCAGTTCTTC; cdr3_aa: CASSLGPGNYNEQFF
d_call: .; clone_size: few; v_call: TRBV6-5; j_call: TRBJ1-2; cdr3_nt: TGTGCCAGCAGTTACGAGTCGGCAGGACAGTCGTCTGGCTACACCTTC; cdr3_aa: CASSYESAGQSSGYTF
d_call: .; clone_size: .; v_call: TRBV19; j_call: TRBJ2-2; cdr3_nt: TGTGCCAGTAGTAAAGGTGACTCAAGGATCGAGACCGGGGAGCTGTTTTTT; cdr3_aa: CASSKGDSRIETGELFF
d_call: .; clone_size: once; v_call: TRBV7-9; j_call: TRBJ1-2; cdr3_nt: TGTGCCAGCAGCTTAGCTGCCTTGGCTGGCTACACCTTC; cdr3_aa: CASSLAALAGYTF
d_call: TRBD1; clone_size: .; v_call: TRBV2; j_call: TRBJ1-6; cdr3_nt: TGTGCCAGCAAACGACAGGGGGCTGGGTCACCCCTCCACTTT; cdr3_aa: CASKRQGAGSPLHF
d_call: .; clone_size: .; v_call: TRBV30; j_call: TRBJ1-5; cdr3_nt: TGTGCCTGGAGTCTTCCGGGGAGGGGGTTTTTAAATCAGCCCCAGCATTTT; cdr3_aa: CAWSLPGRGFLNQPQHF
d_call: .; clone_size: .; v_call: TRBV9; j_call: TRBJ1-2; cdr3_nt: TGTGCCAGCAGCGGGGGAGACTATGGCTACACCTTC; cdr3_aa: CASSGGDYGYTF
d_call: .; clone_size: .; v_call: TRBV7-2; j_call: TRBJ2-5; cdr3_nt: TGTGCCAGCAGCTTTGGTTCGGGTGAGGAGACCCAGTACTTC; cdr3_aa: CASSFGSGEETQYF
d_call: .; clone_size: .; v_call: TRBV28; j_call: TRBJ1-2; cdr3_nt: TGTGCCAGCAGTACTCTGGACAGAACCCTCTATGGCTACACCTTC; cdr3_aa: CASSTLDRTLYGYTF
d_call: .; clone_size: .; v_call: TRBV5-1; j_call: TRBJ2-3; cdr3_nt: TGCGCCAGCAGCCCCAGACTGGATACGCAGTATTTT; cdr3_aa: CASSPRLDTQYF